The sequence of this TCR beta chain was determined in a study of T cells in Graves' hyperthyroidism and ophthalmopathy. V was pared by 4 bases and J by 6 bases, with 17 bases between. CDR3 length: 15 amino acids. Per the germline V gene, CDR1 is MDHEN and CDR2 is SYDVKM. This clonotype came up a few times. The antigen is unknown. Study-level findings and limits: A model built on 13 V-J features separated ophthalmopathy from stable hyperthyroidism. The blood repertoire included most of the expanded thyroid clonotypes above 0.001.

RNA transcripts gave rise to amplified TCR beta CDR3 regions. The TCR CDR3 first-round RT-PCR relied on the HTBI primer set. TCRdb reprocessed the multiplex PCR reads via MiXCR and lists one record per CDR3 protein. This table holds over 650,000 distinct CDR3 sequences, approximately 16% found once. The rearrangement uses TRBV28 and TRBJ2-3; D is possibly TRBD2 (5 bases). Input material: blood. The receptor comes from a man younger than 35 with Graves' hyperthyroidism. The chain's CDR3 is CASSSVAGAWDTQYF. CDR3 coding DNA: TGTGCCAGCAGTTCCGTGGCGGGTGCTTGGGATACGCAGTATTTT.